The 3 T cell receptor beta chains reported below all come from one sample, sequenced in a study of T cell responses to AZD1222 COVID-19 vaccine. Here immunoSEQ multiplex PCR was the method, and the copy in TCRdb shows in-frame clones only, minus some. The sample includes under 150,000 clones, more than 65% of them seen just once. Specimen: peripheral blood, collected 28 days after the second AZD1222 dose. These receptors all come from an adult who received the AZD1222 COVID-19 vaccine.

The chain has TRBV5-8 and TRBJ2-3; 9 nucleotides agree with TRBD1. This CDR3 comprises 16 residues. Germline V CDR1 and CDR2: SGHTS, YDEGEE. V shed 4 bases, J shed 1 base, and the junction held 7 bases outside the gene matches. The CDR3 DNA is TGTGCCAGCAGCCTGGGACAGGGTGAGGGCACAGATACGCAGTATTTT. Its protein product is CASSLGQGEGTDTQYF.

V usage is TRBV24-1 and J usage is TRBJ1-6; D is unresolved. The V gene's germline CDR1 is KGHDR and CDR2 SFDVKD. The length of the CDR3 is 12 residues. Trimming removed 4 bases from V and 6 bases from J, with 3 bases in between. This CDR3 is CATSEGNSPLHF. The CDR3 nucleotides are TGTGCCACCAGTGAGGGTAATTCACCCCTCCACTTT.

As for this clone: The same CDR3 is also encoded by other DNA sequences in this sample. V gene TRBV28 combines with J gene TRBJ2-3, with D unclear. The V end was cut by 3 bases, the J end by 1 base, with 8 bases between. The CDR3 has 14 residues. Germline CDR1 MDHEN, CDR2 SYDVKM. The CDR3 loop is CASSFLSGTDTQYF. CDR3 DNA sequence: TGTGCCAGCAGTTTTTTGTCAGGCACAGATACGCAGTATTTT.